This passage covers 18 T cell receptor beta chains from one sample sequenced in a study of long-term antiretroviral therapy in people with HIV. It was version v3.0 of the immunoSEQ assay that was run at survey level. Repertoires were generated with immunoSEQ multiplex PCR, while TCRdb's copy carries only in-frame clones and drops some. The sample contains 21,000 or so clones, 88% of which appear only once. The sample consisted of unsorted PBMCs, taken 2.3 years after starting antiretroviral therapy. The origin of the receptors is a man aged 60 to 75 with HIV.

This chain joins TRBV5-1 and TRBJ1-1; weak D call: TRBD1 (5 bases). CDR3 length: 12 residues. Per the germline V gene, CDR1 is SGHRS and CDR2 is YFSETQ. Trimming pared 4 bases from V and 6 bases from J, leaving 10 bases between. Written as DNA, the CDR3 is TGCGCCAGCAGCCTGGGGGTAGCTGAAGCTTTCTTT. This encodes CASSLGVAEAFF.

This clone was counted a single time. V and J are TRBV29-1 and TRBJ1-1; D is perhaps TRBD1 (5 bases). Between the trimmed V and J ends, which lost 5 bases and 1 base, there was a span of 14 bases. Germline CDR1 and CDR2: SQVTM and ANQGSEA. This CDR3 has 14 residues. Here the CDR3 DNA reads TGCAGCGTTCGCACCCAGACAGCGAACACTGAAGCTTTCTTT. This gives the protein CSVRTQTANTEAFF.

The chain is built from TRBV7-2 and TRBJ1-2; D call uncertain. Trimming removed 5 bases from V and 7 bases from J, with 14 bases in between. Germline V CDR1 and CDR2: SGHTA, FQGNSA. The CDR3 has 13 residues. CDR3 sequence: CASSPAPSGGYTF. The CDR3 coding sequence is TGTGCCAGCAGCCCGGCCCCGAGTGGTGGCTACACCTTC.

J is TRBJ1-1 and V is TRBV10-3, with 9 bases lining up with TRBD1. The CDR3 is made up of 16 amino acids. With 6 bases clipped from V and 0 bases from J, the junction kept 8 bases outside the gene matches. The germline V gene encodes CDR1 ENHRY and CDR2 SYGVKD. The CDR3 region is CAIRPGQGTVNTEAFF. The CDR3 DNA reads TGTGCCATCAGGCCGGGACAGGGAACCGTGAACACTGAAGCTTTCTTT.

This clone has only one observation. This sequence joins TRBV6-5 and TRBJ2-5, with D possibly matching TRBD1 (7 bases). CDR3 length: 15 amino acids. Germline V gives CDR1 MNHEY, CDR2 SVGAGI. V was shortened by 2 bases and J by 4 bases, with 14 bases between the two germline ends. CDR3 region: CASSYAGQGGETQYF. The CDR3 DNA sequence: TGTGCCAGCAGTTACGCTGGCCAGGGGGGAGAGACCCAGTACTTC.

The rearrangement joins TRBV5-6 to TRBJ2-1; weak D call: TRBD2 (6 bases). From germline, CDR1 is SGHDT and CDR2 YYEEEE. The CDR3 has 14 residues. The V and J ends lost 2 bases and 2 bases respectively, with 8 bases between them. The CDR3 here is CASSFSGTYNEQFF. The CDR3, as DNA: TGTGCCAGCAGCTTTAGCGGTACCTACAATGAGCAGTTCTTC. Full variable domain (remainder filled in from reference TRBV5-6 and TRBJ2-1): DAGVTQSPTHLIKTRGQQVTLRCSPKSGHDTVSWYQQALGQGPQFIFQYYEEEERQRGNFPDRFSGHQFPNYSSELNVNALLLGDSALYLCASSFSGTYNEQFFGPGTRLTVL.

The chain couples TRBV7-6 to TRBJ2-1; TRBD2 agrees at 7 bases. Germline V gives CDR1 SGHVS, CDR2 FNYEAQ. The V segment lost 0 bases and the J segment 4 bases; nucleotides outside the gene matches: 3. The CDR3 is 15 residues long. The CDR3: CASSLAGGVYNEQFF. CDR3 nucleotides: TGTGCCAGCAGCTTAGCGGGAGGGGTTTACAATGAGCAGTTCTTC.

CDR3 nucleotides: TGTGCCAGCAGCGTAAGTGGTAGTCCCGAATACGAGCAGTACTTC. Amino acid sequence: CASSVSGSPEYEQYF. The V and J genes are TRBV9 and TRBJ2-7; no firm D call. V shed 1 base and J shed 4 bases, with 15 bases lying between them. This CDR3 has 15 residues. Germline CDR1 SGDLS, CDR2 YYNGEE.

V and J are TRBV5-1 and TRBJ2-7; TRBD2 aligns across 15 bases. The CDR3 sequence is 19 residues long. The germline V gene encodes CDR1 SGHRS and CDR2 YFSETQ. The junction had 11 bases not matched to a gene; V was cut back by 4 bases and J by 0 bases. The CDR3 spells CASSQEPGLAGGSSYEQYF. The CDR3 DNA is TGCGCCAGCAGCCAAGAGCCGGGACTAGCGGGAGGAAGCTCCTACGAGCAGTACTTC.

This clone was seen only once. The chain recombines TRBV2 with TRBJ2-3; tentative D call: TRBD2 (5 bases). The length of the CDR3 is 11 residues. The V gene lost 8 bases and the J gene lost 10 bases, with 13 bases spanning the gap. Germline CDR1 and CDR2: SNHLY and FYNNEI. CDR3: CASGRTEAQYF. CDR3 bases: TGTGCCAGCGGACGGACGGAGGCGCAGTATTTT. Variable domain in full (rest from reference TRBV2 and TRBJ2-3): EPEVTQTPSHQVTQMGQEVILRCVPISNHLYFYWYRQILGQKVEFLVSFYNNEISEKSEIFDDQFSVERPDGSNFTLKIRSTKLEDSAMYFCASGRTEAQYFGPGTRLTVL.

V usage is TRBV7-9 and J usage is TRBJ2-5; possibly TRBD1 or TRBD2 for D (5 bases each). CDR3 length: 13 amino acids. Trimming left V 4 bases short and J 5 bases short, with 11 bases between. CDR1 SEHNR and CDR2 FQNEAQ come from the germline V gene (reference sequence). CDR3 nucleotides: TGTGCCAGCAGCTCCCGGGGACCTGAGACCCAGTACTTC. Its protein product is CASSSRGPETQYF. Drawing the rest from reference TRBV7-9 and TRBJ2-5, the complete variable domain is DTGVSQNPRHKITKRGQNVTFRCDPISEHNRLYWYRQTLGQGPEFLTYFQNEAQLEKSRLLSDRFSAERPKGSFSTLEIQRTEQGDSAMYLCASSSRGPETQYFGPGTRLLVL.

The V gene is TRBV6-6, the J gene TRBJ1-5, with D maybe TRBD1 (6 bases). Trimming took 7 bases from V and 7 from J, leaving 17 bases between them. This CDR3 contains 14 residues. CDR1 is MNHNY and CDR2 is SVGAGI in the germline V gene (reference sequence). CDR3 in DNA: TGTGCCAGCACCCCGCGCCAGGGGAGCCAGCCCCAGCATTTT. It yields the protein CASTPRQGSQPQHF.

J is TRBJ2-2 and V is TRBV29-1; a possible D gene is TRBD1 (5 bases). V dropped 3 bases and J dropped 1 base, with 15 bases sitting between them. CDR3 length equals 16 residues. The germline CDR1 and CDR2 sequences are SQVTM and ANQGSEA. CDR3 in amino acids: CSVDRSWQGNTGELFF. The CDR3 nucleotides are TGCAGCGTTGATAGGAGTTGGCAGGGGAACACCGGGGAGCTGTTTTTT.

The chain joins TRBV12-2 to TRBJ1-1; the table names TRBD1, a call not compared with the DNA. TRBV12-2 is a documented pseudogene. The CDR3 has 20 residues. CDR3 nucleotides: TGTGCAAGTCGCTTGGGGACTTCCCAGGGGGCCCTCCCTATGAACACTGAAGCTTTCTTT. It encodes CASRLGTSQGALPMNTEAFF.

V gene TRBV2 combines with J gene TRBJ2-5, with D perhaps TRBD2 (6 bases). This CDR3 contains 14 residues. Germline V gene data show CDR1 as SNHLY and CDR2 as FYNNEI. V lost 8 bases, J lost 2 bases, and 15 bases lay in between. The CDR3 DNA is TGTGCCAGCGGTTCGGCGGGATTACAAGAGACCCAGTACTTC. Translating gives CASGSAGLQETQYF.

This chain joins TRBV9 and TRBJ1-2; no reliable D call. Germline assignment: CDR1 SGDLS and CDR2 YYNGEE. This CDR3 spans 16 amino acids. The ends were cut back, 0 bases at V and 3 bases at J, with 15 bases in the middle. Written as DNA, the CDR3 is TGTGCCAGCAGCGTAGGGACGGGGTCGGGTTACTATGGCTACACCTTC. Its protein is CASSVGTGSGYYGYTF.

With regard to this clone: One end of the junction varies from germline; a read error may be responsible. The V call is TRBV20-1, the J call TRBJ2-7, with 7 positions matching TRBD1. The CDR3 totals 11 residues. CDR1 DFQATT and CDR2 SNEGSKA come from the germline V gene (reference sequence). The CDR3 is CSAISRDSLNF. CDR3 in DNA: TGCAGTGCAATAAGCCGGGACAGCCTCAACTTC.

This chain links TRBV5-1 with TRBJ2-7, with a possible D match to TRBD1 (6 bases). This CDR3 comprises 12 residues. Per the germline V gene, CDR1 is SGHRS and CDR2 is YFSETQ. The germline V and J ends were trimmed by 3 bases and 4 bases, with 8 bases remaining between them. In DNA form, the CDR3 reads TGCGCCAGCAGCTCGGACAGTTACGAGCAGTACTTC. Encoded protein: CASSSDSYEQYF.